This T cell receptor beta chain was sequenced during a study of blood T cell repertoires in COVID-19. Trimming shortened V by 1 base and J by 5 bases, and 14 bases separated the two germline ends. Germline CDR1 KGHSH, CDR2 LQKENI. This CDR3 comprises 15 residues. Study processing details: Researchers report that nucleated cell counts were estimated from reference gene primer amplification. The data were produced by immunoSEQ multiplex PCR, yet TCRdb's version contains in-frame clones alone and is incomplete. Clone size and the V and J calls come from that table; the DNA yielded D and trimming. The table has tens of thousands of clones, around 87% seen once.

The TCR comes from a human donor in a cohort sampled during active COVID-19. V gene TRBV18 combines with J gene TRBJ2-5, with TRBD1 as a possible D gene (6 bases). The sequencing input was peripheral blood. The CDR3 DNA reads TGTGCCAGCTCACCACTGGTAGGGGGAACGGAGACCCAGTACTTC. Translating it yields CASSPLVGGTETQYF.